This entry is about one T cell receptor (beta chain). The sample originates from a study of blood T cell repertoires in COVID-19. On the study more broadly: Both acute and convalescent COVID-19 samples were obtained from the United States, Italy and Spain. PBMCs, B-cell-depleted T cells, or T cells provided the cDNA or gDNA that made up the material.

Original processing methods: How many nucleated cells were present was estimated from reference gene primer amplification. TCRdb's table, derived via immunoSEQ multiplex PCR, lists solely in-frame clones and lacks some. The D gene and trimming were derived from the DNA, and the V and J assignments and clone size from that table. Found here are under 50,000 clones, roughly 85% of them singletons; the top ten hold about 9.3%. The CDR3 is 13 residues long. Germline V gene sequence: CDR1 LGHNT, CDR2 FRNRAP. V gave up 6 bases and J gave up 5 bases, with 13 bases separating them. The rearrangement joins TRBV12-5 to TRBJ2-5, with D maybe TRBD1 (6 bases). Sequencing used peripheral blood. This receptor was obtained from a human donor in a cohort sampled during active COVID-19. Here the CDR3 reads CASGAGAGETQYF. CDR3 DNA: TGTGCTAGTGGGGCAGGGGCAGGGGAGACCCAGTACTTC. Combining the CDR3 with reference TRBV12-5 and TRBJ2-5 gives the whole variable domain DARVTQTPRHKVTEMGQEVTMRCQPILGHNTVFWYRQTMMQGLELLAYFRNRAPLDDSGMPKDRFSAEMPDATLATLKIQPSEPRDSAVYFCASGAGAGETQYFGPGTRLLVL.